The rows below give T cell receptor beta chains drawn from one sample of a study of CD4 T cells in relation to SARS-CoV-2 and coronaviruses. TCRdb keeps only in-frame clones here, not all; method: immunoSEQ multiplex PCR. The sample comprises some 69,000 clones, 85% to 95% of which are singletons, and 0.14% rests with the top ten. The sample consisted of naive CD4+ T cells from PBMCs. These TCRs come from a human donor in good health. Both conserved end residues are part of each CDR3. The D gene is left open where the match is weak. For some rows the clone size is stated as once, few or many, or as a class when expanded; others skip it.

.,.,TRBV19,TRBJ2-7,CASSSGQKGAFKTRTHEQYF,TGTGCCAGTAGCTCCGGCCAAAAAGGGGCATTCAAAACGCGCACCCACGAGCAGTACTTC
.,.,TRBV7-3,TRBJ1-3,CASSLTGRAGNTIYF,TGTGCCAGCAGCTTAACGGGGCGAGCTGGAAACACCATATATTTT
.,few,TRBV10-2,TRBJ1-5,CASVQTGLNQPQHF,TGCGCCAGCGTACAGACGGGGTTAAACCAGCCCCAGCATTTT
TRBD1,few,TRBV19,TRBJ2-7,CASSTAGTGGRREQYF,TGTGCCAGTAGTACCGCCGGGACAGGGGGCCGGAGAGAGCAGTACTTC
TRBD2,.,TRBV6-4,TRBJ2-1,CASSAGLAGGSGEQFF,TGTGCCAGCAGTGCCGGACTAGCGGGAGGATCCGGTGAGCAGTTCTTC
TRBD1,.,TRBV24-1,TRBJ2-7,CATSDSVSGGLYEQYF,TGTGCCACCAGTGACTCGGTGTCAGGGGGCCTTTACGAGCAGTACTTC
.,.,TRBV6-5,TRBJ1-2,CASSEGEGLSYTF,TGTGCCAGCAGCGAGGGTGAGGGGCTCAGCTACACCTTC
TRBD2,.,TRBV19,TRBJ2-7,CATRTGTSGTYEQYF,TGTGCCACCCGAACCGGGACTAGCGGAACCTACGAGCAGTACTTC
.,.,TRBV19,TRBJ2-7,CASSIPGRVNEQYF,TGTGCCAGTAGTATTCCGGGACGAGTAAACGAGCAGTACTTC
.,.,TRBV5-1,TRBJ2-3,CASSLGTPRLTDTQYF,TGCGCCAGCAGCTTGGGGACCCCGAGACTCACAGATACGCAGTATTTT
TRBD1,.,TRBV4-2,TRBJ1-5,CASSRDRGGGNQPQHF,TGTGCCAGCAGCCGCGACAGGGGAGGAGGCAATCAGCCCCAGCATTTT
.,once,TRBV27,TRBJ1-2,CATGPIQGTANYGYTF,TGTGCCACCGGACCAATACAGGGAACGGCTAACTATGGCTACACCTTC
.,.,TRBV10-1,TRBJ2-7,CASSEDREGEQYF,TGCGCCAGCAGTGAGGACAGGGAGGGGGAGCAGTACTTC
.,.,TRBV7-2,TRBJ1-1,CASSFQGGTEAFF,TGTGCCAGCAGCTTTCAGGGAGGGACTGAAGCTTTCTTT
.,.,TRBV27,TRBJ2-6,CASSYIPDSSGANVLTF,TGTGCCAGCAGTTATATACCGGACAGCTCTGGGGCCAACGTCCTGACTTTC
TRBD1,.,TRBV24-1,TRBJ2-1,CATAGTGVYEQFF,TGTGCCACAGCCGGGACAGGGGTGTATGAGCAGTTCTTC
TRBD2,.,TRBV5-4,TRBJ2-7,CASSLGTSGTYEQYF,TGTGCCAGCAGCTTAGGGACTAGCGGGACCTACGAGCAGTACTTC
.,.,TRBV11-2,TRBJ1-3,CASSRGTVGNTIYF,TGTGCCAGCAGCAGGGGGACCGTGGGAAACACCATATATTTT
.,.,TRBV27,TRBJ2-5,CASSFISAGGQETQYF,TGTGCCAGCAGTTTTATTTCGGCAGGGGGGCAAGAGACCCAGTACTTC
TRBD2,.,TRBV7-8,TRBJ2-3,CASSLARRLAAPTSTDTQYF,TGTGCCAGCAGCTTAGCGAGGCGACTAGCGGCCCCAACCAGCACAGATACGCAGTATTTT
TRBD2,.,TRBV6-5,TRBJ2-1,CASSPGLANNEQFF,TGTGCCAGCAGCCCGGGACTAGCGAACAATGAGCAGTTCTTC
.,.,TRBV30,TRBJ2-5,CAWSLQGETQYF,TGTGCCTGGTCTCTCCAGGGGGAGACCCAGTACTTC
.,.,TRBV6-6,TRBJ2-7,CASTLGGMGEQYF,TGTGCCAGCACCCTCGGAGGGATGGGCGAGCAGTACTTC
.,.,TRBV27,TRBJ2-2,CASSTTGPRAVHRGAVF,TGTGCCAGCAGTACAACAGGGCCCAGGGCTGTACACCGGGGAGCTGTTTTT
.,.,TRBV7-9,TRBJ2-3,CASSWDRRFTDTQYF,TGTGCCAGCAGCTGGGACCGCCGCTTTACAGATACGCAGTATTTT
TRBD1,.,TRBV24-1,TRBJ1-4,CATSGDSSNEKLFF,TGTGCCACCAGTGGGGACAGCTCTAATGAAAAACTGTTTTTT
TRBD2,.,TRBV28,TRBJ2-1,CASTPLGASGSRNEQFF,TGTGCCAGCACCCCGCTTGGGGCTAGCGGGAGTAGGAATGAGCAGTTCTTC
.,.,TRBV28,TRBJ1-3,CASIDSGNTIYF,TGTGCCAGCATAGACTCTGGAAACACCATATATTTT
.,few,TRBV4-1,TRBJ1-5,CASSHPDGQPQHF,TGCGCCAGCAGCCACCCCGACGGGCAGCCCCAGCATTTT
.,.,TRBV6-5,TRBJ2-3,CASIRDPITDTQYF,TGTGCCAGCATCCGGGACCCAATCACAGATACGCAGTATTTT
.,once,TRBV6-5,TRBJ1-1,CASSYSNGVTEAFF,TGTGCCAGCAGTTACTCTAATGGGGTCACTGAAGCTTTCTTT
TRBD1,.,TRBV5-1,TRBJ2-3,CASSLGQGAGGSDTQYF,TGCGCCAGCAGCCTGGGGCAGGGGGCCGGAGGGTCGGATACGCAGTATTTT
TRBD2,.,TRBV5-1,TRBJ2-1,CASSLGTSHNEQFF,TGCGCCAGCAGCTTGGGGACTAGTCACAATGAGCAGTTCTTC
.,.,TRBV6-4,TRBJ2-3,CASSVRWTVSTDTQYF,TGTGCCAGCAGTGTAAGGTGGACGGTCTCGACAGATACGCAGTATTTT
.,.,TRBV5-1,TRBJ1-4,CASSHPGEKLFF,TGCGCCAGCAGTCACCCGGGTGAAAAACTGTTTTTT
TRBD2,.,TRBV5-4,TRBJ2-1,CASTTAQREDVEQFF,TGTGCCAGCACCACCGCCCAGCGGGAAGACGTTGAGCAGTTCTTC
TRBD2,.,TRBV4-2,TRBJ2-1,CASSQEYLASGNNEQFF,TGTGCCAGCAGCCAAGAATATCTGGCTAGCGGGAACAATGAGCAGTTCTTC
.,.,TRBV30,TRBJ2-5,CACQRRDRETQYF,TGTGCCTGTCAGCGGCGGGATCGAGAGACCCAGTACTTC
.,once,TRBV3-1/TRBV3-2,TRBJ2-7,CASSQRQGEQYF,TGTGCCAGCAGCCAACGGCAGGGCGAGCAGTACTTC
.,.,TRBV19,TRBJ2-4,CASSYAPGGIQYF,TGTGCCAGTAGTTATGCCCCCGGAGGCATTCAGTACTTC
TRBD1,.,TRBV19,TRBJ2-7,CASSADRAGSYEQYF,TGTGCCAGTAGTGCGGACAGGGCTGGGTCCTACGAGCAGTACTTC
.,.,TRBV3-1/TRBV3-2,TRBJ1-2,CASSQEGREDGYTF,TGTGCCAGCAGCCAAGAAGGCAGGGAGGATGGCTACACCTTC
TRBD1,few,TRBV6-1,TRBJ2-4,CASSEKGTGKNIQYF,TGTGCCAGCAGTGAAAAGGGGACAGGTAAAAACATTCAGTACTTC
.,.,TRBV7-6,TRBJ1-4,CASSLVAGLGEKLFF,TGTGCCAGCAGCTTAGTAGCAGGGTTGGGAGAAAAACTGTTTTTT
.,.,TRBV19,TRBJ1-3,CASSIHSSGTGNTIYF,TGTGCCAGTAGTATACATTCTTCTGGTACTGGAAACACCATATATTTT
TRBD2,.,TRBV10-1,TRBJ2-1,CATSPTSGAYNEQFF,TGCGCCACCTCCCCGACTAGCGGGGCCTACAATGAGCAGTTCTTC
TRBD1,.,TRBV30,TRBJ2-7,CAWSRSDRGHYEQYF,TGTGCCTGGAGTCGAAGCGACAGGGGGCATTACGAGCAGTACTTC
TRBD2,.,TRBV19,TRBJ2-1,CASSQDSGLAGRNEQFF,TGTGCCAGTAGCCAAGATTCGGGACTAGCGGGAAGGAATGAGCAGTTCTTC
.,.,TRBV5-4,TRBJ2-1,CASSSGDMLSREQFF,TGTGCCAGCAGCTCCGGGGACATGCTCTCGAGGGAGCAGTTCTTC
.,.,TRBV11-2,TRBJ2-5,CASSWTLQETQYF,TGTGCCAGCAGCTGGACTCTACAAGAGACCCAGTACTTC
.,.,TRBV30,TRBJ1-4,CAWRRGPINEKLFF,TGTGCCTGGAGACGGGGCCCCATTAATGAAAAACTGTTTTTT
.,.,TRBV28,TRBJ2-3,CASTAGPDTQYF,TGTGCCAGCACGGCGGGACCAGATACGCAGTATTTT
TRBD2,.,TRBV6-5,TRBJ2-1,CASSPAGGPIEQFF,TGTGCCAGCAGCCCAGCGGGAGGGCCGATTGAGCAGTTCTTC
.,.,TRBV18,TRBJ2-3,CASSSSSTDTQYF,TGTGCCAGCTCATCCTCTAGCACAGATACGCAGTATTTT
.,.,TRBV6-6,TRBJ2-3,CASSYSTGAGTDTQYF,TGTGCCAGCAGTTACTCGACCGGCGCCGGCACAGATACGCAGTATTTT
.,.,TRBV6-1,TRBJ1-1,CASSDPRRDAFFF,TGTGCCAGCAGTGACCCAAGGAGGGACGCTTTTTTCTTT